This entry describes one TCR beta chain. The specificity of this receptor is unknown. Qualities for individual bases were not recorded, and no much larger clone is one base off. The entry originates in a study of lymphopenia after photon versus proton radiotherapy (dated 2019 in TCRdb). Regarding the complete study: The study compared the immunological effects of photon versus proton radiation therapy in patients with gastrointestinal tumors who developed high-grade lymphopenia. A cohort of roughly 18 patients with gastrointestinal tumors who received either photon or proton therapy and subsequently developed lymphopenia was included. The goal of the study was to characterize the differences between the two radiation modalities in how they affect the immune system. The paper's findings and limits, for the study overall: Across the cohort, an inverse correlation was found between a larger post-nadir drop in TCR diversity and overall survival time among patients who died. After the lymphocyte count nadir, oligoclonal expansion, especially of CD8+ Temra cells, was observed in photon-treated repertoires, and the drop in diversity was driven by this expansion. During treatment, patients who received photon therapy lost naive T cells and TCR diversity and gained effector/memory populations, whereas patients who received proton therapy remained relatively stable. The survival association was assessed only in patients who died, and the authors presented better survival with proton therapy as a possibility rather than a demonstrated result.

CDR1 is given as LNHDA and CDR2 as SQIVND, both from the germline V gene (reference sequence). The junction carries 25 bases between V and J, which are trimmed by 6 bases and 1 base respectively. Taken from cysteine to phenylalanine, the CDR3 has 19 residues. CDR3 DNA is the only sequence kept; it has 57 bases, read in frame from the first base. The library was made by the immunoSEQ multiplex PCR assay. T cell repertoires were profiled by deep sequencing of rearranged TCR beta loci, alongside multiparametric flow cytometry. TCRdb took this table from immuneACCESS and kept in-frame rearrangements with V and J called. Such tables lack part of the clones; where checked against another copy, unresolved V genes explain under half of the gap, and the rest is unexplained. Recorded for this sample are about 42,000 clones; roughly four fifths of them occurred a single time. About 24% of the sample rests with the top ten.

The receptor comes from a woman between 65 and 79 years old with pancreatic cancer. The sequencing used peripheral blood, collected from a patient treated with proton-based radiotherapy. This chain is built from TRBV19 and TRBJ2-4; the D segment might be TRBD1 or TRBD2, since each matches 5 bases. CDR3 sequence: CASSMWGTRGQMAKNIQYF. The nucleotide sequence reads as follows: TGTGCCAGTAGCATGTGGGGGACCCGAGGACAAATGGCCAAAAACATTCAGTACTTC.